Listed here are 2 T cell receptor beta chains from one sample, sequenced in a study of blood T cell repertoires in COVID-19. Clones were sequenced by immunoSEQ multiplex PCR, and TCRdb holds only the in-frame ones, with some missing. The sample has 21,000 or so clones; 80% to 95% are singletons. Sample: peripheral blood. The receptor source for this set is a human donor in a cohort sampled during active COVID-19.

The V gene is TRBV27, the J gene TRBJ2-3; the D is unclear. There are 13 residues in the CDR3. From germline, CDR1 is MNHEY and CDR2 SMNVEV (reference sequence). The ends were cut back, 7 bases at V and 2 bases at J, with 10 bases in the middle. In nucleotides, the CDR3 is TGTGCCAGCAAAGTTGCGGCCACAGATACGCAGTATTTT. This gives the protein CASKVAATDTQYF.

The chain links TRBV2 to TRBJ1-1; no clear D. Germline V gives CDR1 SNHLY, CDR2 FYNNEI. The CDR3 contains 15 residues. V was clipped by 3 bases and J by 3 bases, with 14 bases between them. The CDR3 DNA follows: TGTGCCAGCAGTGACGAGTCCGGGCGGGACACTGAAGCTTTCTTT. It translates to CASSDESGRDTEAFF.